One sample yielded the 20 T cell receptor beta chains listed below, sequenced in a study of immune evolution from preneoplasia to lung adenocarcinoma. Using immunoSEQ multiplex PCR, the repertoire was profiled, and TCRdb retains in-frame clones only, with some absent. The data contain 6,500 to 8,500 clones, 75% to 85% of them seen just once; the ten biggest clones take up 7.9%. Sequenced input: FFPE adjacent normal lung tissue. These receptors originate from a person aged 55-80 years with lung adenocarcinoma.

A single count supports this clone. The V gene is TRBV4-1, the J gene TRBJ1-5, with D uncertain. Between the trimmed V and J ends, which lost 0 bases and 6 bases, there was a span of 12 bases. CDR1 MGHRA and CDR2 YSYEKL come from the germline V gene. This CDR3 is built from 15 residues. DNA of the CDR3: TGCGCCAGCAGCCAAGAGGCAGGAGAGGGTCAGCCCCAGCATTTT. Residues: CASSQEAGEGQPQHF.

This chain links TRBV2 with TRBJ1-2; D is unresolved. This CDR3 region has 13 residues. Trimming left V 2 bases short and J 2 bases short, with 6 bases between. The germline gives CDR1 SNHLY, CDR2 FYNNEI. The CDR3: CASSERQNYGYTF. The CDR3 region has the DNA TGTGCCAGCAGTGAACGGCAGAACTATGGCTACACCTTC. The whole variable domain, filled in from reference TRBV2 and TRBJ1-2, reads EPEVTQTPSHQVTQMGQEVILRCVPISNHLYFYWYRQILGQKVEFLVSFYNNEISEKSEIFDDQFSVERPDGSNFTLKIRSTKLEDSAMYFCASSERQNYGYTFGSGTRLTVV.

The rearrangement joins TRBV18 to TRBJ1-5; D unclear. The CDR3 loop spans 13 amino acids. CDR1 and CDR2 from the germline V gene are KGHSH and LQKENI. Trimming took off 1 base at V and 9 bases at J, with 10 bases between the two ends. CDR3 coding DNA: TGTGCCAGCTCACCACAATACACAGCGCCCCAGCATTTT. It is translated as CASSPQYTAPQHF.

The genes are TRBV4-2 and TRBJ2-3; D call uncertain. V lost 4 bases to trimming and J lost 4 bases, with 21 bases between them. The germline gives CDR1 LGHNA, CDR2 YNFKEQ. The length of the CDR3 is 17 residues. The CDR3 DNA reads TGTGCCAGCAGCCTACTTAATAATGAAGTGGGTGCAGATACGCAGTATTTT. Its protein product is CASSLLNNEVGADTQYF.

The CDR3 DNA follows: TGTGCCAGCAGACGGGTTCTTACCGGGGAGCTGTTTTTT. Protein sequence: CASRRVLTGELFF. The chain has TRBV19 and TRBJ2-2; D unclear. V lost 9 bases and J 5 bases, leaving 13 bases between the germline ends. CDR1 LNHDA and CDR2 SQIVND come from the germline V gene (reference sequence). The CDR3 totals 13 residues.

V usage is TRBV9 and J usage is TRBJ2-3, with D hard to call. Looked up from germline, CDR1 is SGDLS and CDR2 is YYNGEE. The CDR3 has 15 amino acids. The ends were cut back, 0 bases at V and 3 bases at J, with 11 bases in the middle. As DNA, the CDR3 is TGTGCCAGCAGCGTAGCCGGCGGCGAAACAGATACGCAGTATTTT. It translates to CASSVAGGETDTQYF.

Only a few counts were recorded for this clone. CDR3: CASSSRGSTSSYEQYF. The CDR3 DNA sequence: TGTGCCAGCAGCTCTAGGGGATCGACTAGCTCCTACGAGCAGTACTTC. The chain combines TRBV7-2 with TRBJ2-7; a possible D gene is TRBD2 (6 bases). The CDR3 is 16 amino acids. The V end was cut by 4 bases, the J end by 0 bases, with 16 bases between. Germline CDR1 SGHTA, CDR2 FQGNSA.

This rearrangement joins TRBV10-3 to TRBJ1-1; weak D call: TRBD1 (6 bases). This CDR3 is 14 amino acids long. Deletions cut 6 bases from V and 1 base from J, with 12 bases between. Germline CDR1 is ENHRY and CDR2 is SYGVKD. CDR3 coding DNA: TGTGCCATCAGAAGACAGGAGACGAACACTGAAGCTTTCTTT. Residues: CAIRRQETNTEAFF.

The rearrangement links TRBV7-3 to TRBJ2-3; D might be TRBD2 (5 bases). Germline assignment: CDR1 SGHTA and CDR2 FQGTGA. The CDR3 consists of 13 residues. Trimming left V 4 bases short and J 4 bases short, with 9 bases between. For the CDR3, the DNA is TGTGCCAGCAGCTCCTCGAGGGCAGATACGCAGTATTTT. It yields the protein CASSSSRADTQYF.

The genes are TRBV7-9 and TRBJ1-2; D is ambiguous. The CDR3 totals 13 residues. With 2 bases removed from V and 8 bases from J, the gap between germline ends came to 12 bases. CDR1 is SEHNR and CDR2 is FQNEAQ in the germline V gene (reference sequence). The CDR3 loop reads CASSLTDGAGYTF. CDR3 DNA sequence: TGTGCCAGCAGCTTAACAGACGGTGCCGGCTACACCTTC.

This sequence joins TRBV2 and TRBJ2-5; 9 bases are a match to TRBD2. The CDR3 runs 15 residues. The V segment lost 4 bases and the J segment 2 bases; nucleotides outside the gene matches: 5. CDR1 and CDR2 (germline): SNHLY, FYNNEI. This CDR3 reads CASSGKAGGQETQYF. The CDR3 DNA is TGTGCCAGCAGTGGAAAGGCGGGGGGGCAAGAGACCCAGTACTTC.

This chain uses TRBV7-9 with TRBJ2-5, with TRBD1 matching over 7 bases. V was pared by 0 bases and J by 9 bases, with 7 bases of the junction left unmatched. The V gene's germline CDR1 is SEHNR and CDR2 FQNEAQ (reference sequence). The CDR3 runs to 14 residues. CDR3 residues: CASSLARDRAAQYF. DNA of the CDR3: TGTGCCAGCAGCTTAGCACGAGACAGGGCGGCCCAGTACTTC.

Relative to its sample, this clone is medium-sized (0.01 to 0.1%). The chain uses TRBV25-1 and TRBJ2-3; 8 nucleotides line up with TRBD2. The CDR3 loop spans 12 amino acids. Unmatched junction bases numbered 4, after V lost 3 bases and J lost 11 bases. Germline V lookup: CDR1 MGHDK, CDR2 SYGVNS. CDR3 sequence reads: CASSDAGGEQYF. As DNA, the CDR3 is TGTGCCAGCAGTGACGCGGGGGGTGAGCAGTATTTT.

The J gene is TRBJ2-1, the V gene TRBV16, with 10 bases identical to TRBD2. With V trimmed by 2 bases and J by 4 bases, 2 bases remained unmatched. The CDR3 sequence is 15 residues long. Per germline, CDR1 KGHSY and CDR2 FQNENV. The CDR3 bases are TGTGCCAGCAGCCAACCTAGCGGGGGTTACAATGAGCAGTTCTTC. Amino acid sequence: CASSQPSGGYNEQFF. Complete variable domain (other parts from reference TRBV16 and TRBJ2-1): GEEVAQTPKHLVRGEGQKAKLYCAPIKGHSYVFWYQQVLKNEFKFLISFQNENVFDETGMPKERFSAKCLPNSPCSLEIQATKLEDSAVYFCASSQPSGGYNEQFFGPGTRLTVL.

This clone was detected once. This chain links TRBV13 with TRBJ2-7; a possible D gene is TRBD2 (5 bases). Trimming shortened V by 4 bases and J by 9 bases, and 25 bases separated the two germline ends. CDR1 and CDR2 (germline): PRHDT, FYEKMQ (reference sequence). The CDR3 spans 16 residues. CDR3 residues: CASSSSRSGRGRRQYF. The CDR3 DNA is TGTGCCAGCAGCTCCTCCCGGTCGGGCAGAGGGCGACGGCAGTACTTC.

This clone has a handful of counts. The chain combines TRBV7-2 with TRBJ1-1; tentative D call: TRBD1 (5 bases). The CDR3 covers 14 residues. The germline V gene has CDR1 SGHTA and CDR2 FQGNSA. V was shortened by 5 bases and J by 11 bases, with 21 bases between the two germline ends. The CDR3 bases are TGTGCCAGCAGCCAAAATGGACTGGGGGAAACGGCTTTCTTT. Translated: CASSQNGLGETAFF.

The chain links TRBV7-8 to TRBJ1-5, with 8 bases matching TRBD1. The germline CDR1 and CDR2 sequences are SGHVS and FQNEAQ. The CDR3 loop spans 14 amino acids. Trimming at V came to 7 bases and at J to 4 bases, leaving 6 bases not matched to a gene. The CDR3 nucleotides are TGTGCCAGCACCCAAGGACAGGGTAATCAGCCCCAGCATTTT. Translating it yields CASTQGQGNQPQHF.

The chain combines TRBV7-9 with TRBJ2-5; 9 nucleotides line up with TRBD2. This CDR3 is built from 15 residues. Germline V gene sequence: CDR1 SEHNR, CDR2 FQNEAQ (reference sequence). V lost 4 bases to trimming and J lost 6 bases; unmatched junction nucleotides: 9. DNA for the CDR3: TGTGCCAGCAGCTCCTGTAGCGGGGGTGGTAAGACCCAGTACTTC. Its protein is CASSSCSGGGKTQYF.

The V call is TRBV29-1, the J call TRBJ1-1, with D possibly being TRBD1 (6 bases). CDR3 length equals 15 residues. CDR1 is SQVTM and CDR2 is ANQGSEA in the germline V gene. V was pared by 3 bases and J by 2 bases, with 16 bases between. CDR3 residues: CSVDQGGGGNTEAFF. CDR3 DNA sequence: TGCAGCGTTGATCAGGGTGGGGGCGGAAACACTGAAGCTTTCTTT.

This chain links TRBV28 with TRBJ2-3; 10 positions match TRBD2. V was clipped by 4 bases and J by 2 bases; unmatched bases: 15. The CDR3 consists of 19 residues. Germline-derived CDR1 and CDR2 are MDHEN and SYDVKM. CDR3 amino acids: CASSSPPSLAGVLTDTQYF. For the CDR3, the DNA is TGTGCCAGCAGTTCTCCCCCCTCTCTAGCGGGAGTCCTCACAGATACGCAGTATTTT.